The rows below give T cell receptor beta chains drawn from one sample of a study of T-cell memory formation after mild COVID-19. TCRdb fed the 5' RACE reads into MiXCR, producing one record per CDR3 protein. The table includes approximately 400,000 distinct CDR3 sequences, 24% detected once. The sample comprised PBMCs or a T cell subset sorted from them (not recorded which). The receptors were gathered from an adult woman who had mild COVID-19 (a few samples of this study predate the infection). Cell type and time point are not known. The CDR3 runs from the conserved cysteine through the conserved F or W. The D gene is left open where the match is weak. Where a row states a size, it is once, few, many or the class of an expanded clone; other rows omit it.

J gene | D gene | V gene | clone size | CDR3 protein | CDR3 DNA
TRBJ1-3 | TRBD1 | TRBV6-6 | once | CASSPDRGRNTIYF | TGTGCCAGCAGCCCCGACAGGGGTCGAAACACCATATATTTT
TRBJ1-3 | . | TRBV7-2 | . | CASSLELSSGNTIYF | TGTGCCAGCAGCTTAGAGCTCAGCTCTGGAAACACCATATATTTT
TRBJ1-3 | . | TRBV12-5 | . | CASGFEGTLSSGNTIYF | TGTGCTAGTGGTTTCGAGGGGACTCTCAGCTCTGGAAACACCATATATTTT
TRBJ2-6 | TRBD1 | TRBV14 | few | CASSPPYQGAFSGANVLTF | TGTGCCAGCAGCCCCCCCTACCAGGGGGCCTTCTCTGGGGCCAACGTCCTGACTTTC
TRBJ2-2 | . | TRBV12-3/TRBV12-4 | . | CASSFGILNTGELFF | TGTGCCAGCAGTTTCGGGATTCTTAACACCGGGGAGCTGTTTTTT
TRBJ1-2 | TRBD1 | TRBV7-2 | . | CASSLATGALLRGYTF | TGTGCCAGCAGCTTAGCCACAGGGGCCCTACTGAGGGGCTACACCTTC
TRBJ2-7 | TRBD2 | TRBV5-5 | . | CASSYGLAVEQYF | TGTGCCAGCAGCTACGGACTAGCAGTCGAGCAGTACTTC
TRBJ2-5 | TRBD1 | TRBV30 | few | CAWSVRIRTGQETQYF | TGTGCCTGGAGCGTTCGGATACGGACAGGGCAGGAGACCCAGTACTTC
TRBJ2-7 | . | TRBV9 | . | CASSVGGGGSSYEQYF | TGTGCCAGCAGCGTAGGAGGCGGGGGCTCCTCCTACGAGCAGTACTTC
TRBJ2-5 | TRBD1 | TRBV14 | . | CASSQDVGQLSTQYF | TGTGCCAGCAGCCAAGATGTGGGACAGCTCTCGACCCAGTACTTC
TRBJ1-2 | . | TRBV30 | . | CAWSVGYGYTF | TGTGCCTGGAGTGTTGGCTATGGCTACACCTTC
TRBJ1-1 | TRBD1 | TRBV5-1 | . | CASRATGTNTEAFF | TGCGCCAGCAGGGCGACAGGGACGAACACTGAAGCTTTCTTT
TRBJ2-7 | . | TRBV3-1 | . | CASSQGVVSYEQYF | TGTGCCAGCAGCCAAGGTGTCGTTTCCTACGAGCAGTACTTC
TRBJ2-7 | . | TRBV5-1 | . | CASSLSADAYEQYF | TGCGCCAGCAGCTTGAGTGCGGACGCCTACGAGCAGTACTTC
TRBJ2-3 | . | TRBV3-1 | many | CASSQGDTQYF | TGTGCCAGCAGCCAGGGGGATACGCAGTATTTT
TRBJ1-5 | TRBD1 | TRBV24-1 | . | CATSDGQGHQPQHF | TGTGCCACCAGTGACGGACAGGGCCATCAGCCCCAGCATTTT
TRBJ2-1 | TRBD2 | TRBV5-5 | few | CASSRLAESYNEQFF | TGTGCCAGCAGCCGACTAGCGGAATCCTACAATGAGCAGTTCTTC
TRBJ2-5 | . | TRBV12-3/TRBV12-4 | few | CASSLVRGETQYF | TGTGCCAGCAGTTTAGTAAGAGGGGAGACCCAGTACTTC
TRBJ1-1 | . | TRBV30 | . | CAWNKNTEAFF | TGTGCCTGGAATAAGAACACTGAAGCTTTCTTT
TRBJ1-1 | TRBD1 | TRBV29-1 | few | CSVRQGERGAFF | TGCAGCGTTAGACAGGGGGAGCGAGGAGCTTTCTTT
TRBJ2-6 | . | TRBV6-5 | . | CASSYGGLRSGANVLTF | TGTGCCAGCAGTTACGGGGGCCTCCGCTCTGGGGCCAACGTCCTGACTTTC
TRBJ2-5 | TRBD1 | TRBV5-1 | . | CASSLAAGGFQETQYF | TGCGCCAGCAGCTTGGCCGCAGGGGGATTCCAAGAGACCCAGTACTTC
TRBJ2-5 | TRBD2 | TRBV7-2 | . | CATSSGNRLETQYF | TGTGCCACCTCTAGCGGGAATAGGTTAGAGACCCAGTACTTC
TRBJ1-1 | . | TRBV19 | . | CASSIRGASTEAFF | TGTGCCAGTAGTATTCGGGGGGCGAGCACTGAAGCTTTCTTT
TRBJ2-7 | . | TRBV20-1 | . | CSARKGQRAYEQYF | TGCAGTGCTAGAAAGGGGCAACGAGCCTACGAGCAGTACTTC
TRBJ1-2 | . | TRBV3-1 | . | CASSLRTSTNYGYTF | TGTGCCAGCAGCCTCCGGACAAGCACTAACTATGGCTACACCTTC
TRBJ1-4 | . | TRBV5-1 | few | CASSSTENEKLFF | TGCGCCAGCAGCTCGACAGAGAATGAAAAACTGTTTTTT
TRBJ1-2 | . | TRBV6-4 | . | CASSLSGVYTF | TGTGCCAGCAGTCTCTCAGGTGTTTACACCTTC
TRBJ1-5 | . | TRBV5-1 | . | CASRQGANQPQHF | TGCGCCAGCAGACAGGGCGCCAATCAGCCCCAGCATTTT
TRBJ1-2 | . | TRBV7-2 | few | CASSLYGTENYGYTF | TGTGCCAGCAGCTTATATGGTACCGAAAACTATGGCTACACCTTC
TRBJ1-4 | . | TRBV27 | once | CASTPHRSAGREKLFF | TGTGCCAGCACCCCCCACCGGTCCGCGGGGCGTGAAAAACTGTTTTTT
TRBJ1-1 | TRBD1 | TRBV18 | . | CASSPGHRGTEAFF | TGTGCCAGCTCACCGGGACACAGGGGGACTGAAGCTTTCTTT
TRBJ1-1 | . | TRBV5-1 | few | CASSFDVLVGVTEAFF | TGCGCCAGCAGCTTTGACGTTTTGGTGGGGGTCACTGAAGCTTTCTTT
TRBJ2-5 | TRBD1 | TRBV12-3/TRBV12-4 | few | CASSSPGQGLGGQETQYF | TGTGCCAGCAGTTCACCGGGACAGGGGTTAGGGGGTCAAGAGACCCAGTACTTC
TRBJ2-3 | . | TRBV12-3/TRBV12-4 | . | CASRAGLSTDTQYF | TGTGCCAGCCGTGCGGGCCTAAGCACAGATACGCAGTATTTT
TRBJ1-5 | . | TRBV12-3/TRBV12-4 | . | CASARSGNQPQHF | TGTGCCAGCGCCCGCAGTGGGAATCAGCCCCAGCATTTT
TRBJ2-1 | TRBD1 | TRBV7-2 | few | CASSKTGGREQFF | TGTGCCAGCAGCAAAACAGGGGGCAGGGAGCAGTTCTTC
TRBJ2-7 | . | TRBV9 | few | CASSLTGQPDYEQYF | TGTGCCAGCAGCTTAACAGGACAGCCAGATTACGAGCAGTACTTC
TRBJ2-3 | . | TRBV15 | few | CATSRESGTDTQYF | TGTGCCACCAGCAGAGAGAGTGGGACAGATACGCAGTATTTT
TRBJ2-1 | . | TRBV24-1 | few | CATSDTGTSPYNEQFF | TGTGCCACCAGTGATACCGGGACATCCCCCTACAATGAGCAGTTCTTC
TRBJ1-5 | . | TRBV20-1 | . | CSAFSYGGNQPQHF | TGCAGTGCTTTTTCTTACGGGGGAAATCAGCCCCAGCATTTT
TRBJ2-3 | . | TRBV7-8 | many | CASRARTDTQYF | TGTGCCAGCAGGGCCCGGACAGATACGCAGTATTTT
TRBJ1-4 | TRBD1 | TRBV20-1 | . | CSARTGEKLFF | TGCAGTGCTAGGACAGGGGAAAAACTGTTTTTT